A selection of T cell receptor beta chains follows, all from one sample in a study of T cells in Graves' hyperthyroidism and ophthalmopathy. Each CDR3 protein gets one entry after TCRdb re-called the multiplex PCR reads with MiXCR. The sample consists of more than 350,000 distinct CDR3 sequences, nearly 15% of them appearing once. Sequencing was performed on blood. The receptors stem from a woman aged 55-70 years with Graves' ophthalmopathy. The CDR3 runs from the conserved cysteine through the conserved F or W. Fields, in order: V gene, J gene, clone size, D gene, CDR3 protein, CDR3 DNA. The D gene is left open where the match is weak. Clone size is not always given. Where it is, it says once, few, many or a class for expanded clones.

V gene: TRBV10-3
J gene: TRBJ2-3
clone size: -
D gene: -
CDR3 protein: CAISEPKVGGSDTQYF
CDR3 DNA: TGTGCCATCAGTGAGCCTAAAGTGGGTGGGTCAGATACGCAGTATTTT

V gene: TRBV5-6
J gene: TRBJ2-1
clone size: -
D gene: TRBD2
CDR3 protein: CASILAGVNEQFF
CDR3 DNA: TGTGCCAGCATTCTAGCGGGAGTTAATGAGCAGTTCTTC

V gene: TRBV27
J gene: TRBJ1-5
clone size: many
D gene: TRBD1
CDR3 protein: CASSLSGQGNSNQPQHF
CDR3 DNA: TGTGCCAGCAGTTTATCGGGACAGGGGAATAGCAATCAGCCCCAGCATTTT

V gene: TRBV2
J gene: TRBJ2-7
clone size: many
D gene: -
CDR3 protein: CASRNRYSYEQYF
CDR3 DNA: TGTGCCAGCAGGAACAGGTACTCCTACGAGCAGTACTTC

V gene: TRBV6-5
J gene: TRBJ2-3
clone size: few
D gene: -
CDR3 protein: CASSYSGTDQGDTQYF
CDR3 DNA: TGTGCCAGCAGTTACTCGGGGACGGACCAGGGAGATACGCAGTATTTT

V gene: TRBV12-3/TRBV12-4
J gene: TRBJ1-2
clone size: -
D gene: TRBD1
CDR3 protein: CASSLVPGTGGPGYTF
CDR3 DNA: TGTGCCAGCAGTTTAGTGCCCGGGACAGGGGGGCCGGGCTACACCTTC

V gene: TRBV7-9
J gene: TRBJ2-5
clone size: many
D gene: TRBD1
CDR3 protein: CASSLGQAVGETQYF
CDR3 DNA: TGTGCCAGCAGCTTGGGACAGGCCGTTGGAGAGACCCAGTACTTC

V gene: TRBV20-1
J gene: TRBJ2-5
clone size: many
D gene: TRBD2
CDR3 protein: CSAREPSGRGWETQYF
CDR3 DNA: TGCAGTGCTAGAGAGCCTAGCGGGAGGGGTTGGGAGACCCAGTACTTC

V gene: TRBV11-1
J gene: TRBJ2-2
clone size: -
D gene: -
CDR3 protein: CASSLGLPPGELFF
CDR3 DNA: TGTGCCAGCAGCTTAGGACTACCCCCCGGGGAGCTGTTTTTT

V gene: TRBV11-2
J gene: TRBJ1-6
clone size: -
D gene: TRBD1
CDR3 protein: CASSFGQENSPLHF
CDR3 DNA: TGTGCCAGCAGTTTTGGACAGGAGAATTCACCCCTCCACTTT

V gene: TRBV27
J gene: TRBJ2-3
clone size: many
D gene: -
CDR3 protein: CASSFGGVDTQYF
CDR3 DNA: TGTGCCAGCAGTTTTGGTGGGGTAGATACGCAGTATTTT

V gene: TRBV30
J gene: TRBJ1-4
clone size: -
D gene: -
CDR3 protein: CAWSTRKYLATNEKLFF
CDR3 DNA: TGTGCCTGGAGTACCCGGAAATACCTGGCAACTAATGAAAAACTGTTTTTT

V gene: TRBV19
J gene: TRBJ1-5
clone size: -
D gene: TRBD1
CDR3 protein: CASVDRGHQPQHF
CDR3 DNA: TGTGCCAGTGTGGACAGGGGGCATCAGCCCCAGCATTTT

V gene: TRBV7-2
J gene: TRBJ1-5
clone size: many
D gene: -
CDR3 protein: CASSPRPDQPQHF
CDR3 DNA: TGTGCCAGCAGCCCACGACCAGATCAGCCCCAGCATTTT

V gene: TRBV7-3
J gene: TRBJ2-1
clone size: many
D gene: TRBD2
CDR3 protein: CASSPGLAGRGEQFF
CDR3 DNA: TGTGCCAGCAGCCCGGGACTAGCGGGACGGGGTGAGCAGTTCTTC

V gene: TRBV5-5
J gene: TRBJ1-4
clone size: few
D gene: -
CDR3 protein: CASSLAPDINEKLFF
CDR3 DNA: TGTGCCAGCAGCTTGGCCCCCGACATTAATGAAAAACTGTTTTTT

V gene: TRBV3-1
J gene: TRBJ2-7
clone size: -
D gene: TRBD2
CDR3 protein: CASSRRTSTSEQYF
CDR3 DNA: TGTGCCAGCAGCCGAAGGACTAGTACTTCCGAGCAGTACTTC

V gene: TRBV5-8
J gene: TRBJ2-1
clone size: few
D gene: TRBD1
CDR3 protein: CASSSGTAFHNEQFF
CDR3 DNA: TGTGCCAGCAGCTCCGGGACAGCCTTTCACAATGAGCAGTTCTTC

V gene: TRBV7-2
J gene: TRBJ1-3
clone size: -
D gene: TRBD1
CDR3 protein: CASSLRNRGSGNTIYF
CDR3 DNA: TGTGCCAGCAGCTTAAGAAACAGGGGCTCTGGAAACACCATATATTTT

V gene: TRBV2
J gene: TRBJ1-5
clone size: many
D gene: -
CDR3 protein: CASSDRGRGIGNQPQHF
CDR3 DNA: TGTGCCAGCAGTGATCGAGGTAGGGGGATAGGGAATCAGCCCCAGCATTTT

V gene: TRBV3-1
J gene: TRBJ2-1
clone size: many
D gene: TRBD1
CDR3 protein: CASSQLQGANEQFF
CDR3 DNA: TGTGCCAGCAGCCAGTTGCAGGGGGCCAATGAGCAGTTCTTC

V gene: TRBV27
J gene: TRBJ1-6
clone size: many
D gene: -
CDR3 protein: CASRGGGLWSPLHF
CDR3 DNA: TGTGCCAGCAGGGGAGGAGGTCTATGGTCACCCCTCCACTTT

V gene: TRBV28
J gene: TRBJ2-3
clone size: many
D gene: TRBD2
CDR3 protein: CASSLLLAGTTDTQYF
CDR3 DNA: TGTGCCAGCAGTTTATTACTAGCGGGGACCACAGATACGCAGTATTTT

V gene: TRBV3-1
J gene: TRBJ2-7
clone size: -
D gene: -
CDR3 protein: CASSQDIGNSYEQYF
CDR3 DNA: TGTGCCAGCAGCCAAGATATAGGGAACTCCTACGAGCAGTACTTC